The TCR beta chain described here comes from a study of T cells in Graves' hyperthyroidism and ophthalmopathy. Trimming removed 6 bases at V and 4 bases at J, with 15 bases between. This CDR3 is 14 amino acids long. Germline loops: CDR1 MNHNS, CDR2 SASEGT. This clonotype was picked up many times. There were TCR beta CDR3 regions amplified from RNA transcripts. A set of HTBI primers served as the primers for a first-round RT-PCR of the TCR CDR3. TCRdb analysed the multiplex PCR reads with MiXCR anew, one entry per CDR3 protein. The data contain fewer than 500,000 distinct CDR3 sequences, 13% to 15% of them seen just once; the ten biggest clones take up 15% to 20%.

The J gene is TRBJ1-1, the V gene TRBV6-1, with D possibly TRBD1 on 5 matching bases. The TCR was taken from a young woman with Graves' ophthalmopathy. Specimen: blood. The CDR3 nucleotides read TGTGCCAGCAGACCAGGGTTGCTTGGCACTGAAGCTTTCTTT. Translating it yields CASRPGLLGTEAFF.